This T cell receptor (beta chain) was obtained from a study of blood T cell repertoires in COVID-19. Study information: Italy, Spain and the United States were the sources of the convalescent and acute COVID-19 samples. Sources were T cells, B-cell-depleted T cells, or PBMCs; the material itself was cDNA or gDNA.

Some clones are missing from TCRdb's copy, which holds only in-frame ones; the method was immunoSEQ multiplex PCR. This sample yields about 150,000 clones, of which around 82% are seen a single time; roughly 2% belongs to the top ten. The CDR3 has 16 residues. The V gene's germline CDR1 is LNHNV and CDR2 YYDKDF (reference sequence). V was cut by 0 bases and J by 1 base, with 10 bases left in between. The chain employs TRBV15 and TRBJ1-5; unclear D gene. Sequences were obtained from peripheral blood. The TCR was taken from an elderly woman with acute or convalescent COVID-19. In DNA form, the CDR3 reads TGTGCCACCAGCAGAGAAGCGCCGGGGAGCAATCAGCCCCAGCATTTT. Translation: CATSREAPGSNQPQHF.